This T cell receptor beta chain was captured by sequencing in a study of cytomegalovirus exposure and HLA in healthy donors (dated by TCRdb to about 2017). Background on the whole study: An earlier analysis of several hundred of the donors reported about 300 Gb of sequence data and approximately 120 million unique TCR beta sequences obtained from about 179 million T cells. HLA typing covered class I and class II loci at four-digit resolution. Along with the roughly 670-subject first cohort, a separate validation cohort of over 90 different subjects was used. To study patterns of TCR occurrence, a later analysis re-analyzed previously published TCR beta repertoires from under 750 donors and added high-resolution HLA genotyping. All discovery cohort repertoires had been generated on a single sequencing platform. Because of strong linkage in the cohort, roughly five DR-DQ haplotypes were treated as single units for association and clustering. A later genetic analysis used genome-wide SNP genotypes for about 65% of the roughly 670 donors, treating that subset as a discovery cohort. The study was designed to test whether signatures of past pathogen exposure could be identified by cataloging public T cell receptors. To predict cytomegalovirus infection status, the study brought together high-throughput TCR immunosequencing, statistical association of individual TCRs with disease status, and machine learning. Alongside the repertoire data, information on donor age, sex, ethnicity and CMV serostatus was compiled. Rather than drawing on any new phenotypic data, the later analysis identified candidate immune exposures from TCR beta sequences and the way those sequences occurred across donors. The T cell repertoires of under 750 subjects were profiled by immunosequencing and related to cytomegalovirus serostatus. Of the roughly 400 genotyped donors, more than 75% were placed in the genetic ancestry cluster associated with self-reported Caucasian donors. Across 300 to 400 genotyped donors of the cohort, an average of about 220,000 unique TCR beta nucleotide sequences per donor were sequenced, and around 19% of those sequences were non-productive. In an earlier analysis of 587 of the donors, high-throughput TCR beta sequencing was used to judge whether each TCR beta V gene segment behaved as functional or pseudogenic. Typing coverage varied by locus: roughly 620-640 donors for A, B, C, DRB1 and DQB1; approximately 520 for DQA1; over 600 for DPA1; roughly 470 for DPB1. An early release that covered about 640 HLA-typed donors contained around 300 gigabases of sequencing data and around 80 million unique TCR sequences. General conclusions and limits of the study: In a later analysis, several top co-occurrence clusters were reported to appear linked to parvovirus B19, influenza, CMV and Epstein-Barr virus. In a later analysis, TCR association rates were found to vary across HLA loci, with the most associated TCRs seen for DRB1 alleles and the fewest for HLA-C alleles. A later genetic analysis reported fewer N-insertions in productive TCRs among donors in an Asian-associated ancestry cluster than the roughly 620-donor mean. Compared with equally common non-associated chains, HLA-associated TCR beta chains in a later analysis were more clonally expanded and had lower generation probabilities. A later analysis found that most CMV-associated TCR beta chains appeared HLA-restricted, with HLA associations seemingly driven largely by CMV exposure. An association between a missense DCLRE1C variant and V-gene and J-gene trimming of TCR beta chains was found in a later genetic analysis and replicated in an independent cohort. In both the original and validation cohorts, the classifier was reported to diagnose cytomegalovirus status with high specificity and sensitivity. Correlated functional status among segregating V segments might reflect linkage disequilibrium, but an unknown experimental factor could not be ruled out. The authors suggested that the approach could potentially be generalized to other disease states and immunological phenotypes. Because HLA typing was missing for some donors at each locus, association tests included only the typed subset. Specific HLA alleles were associated with 15,000 to 20,000 TCR beta sequences at a false discovery rate of 0.05 in a later analysis. Strong co-occurrence of HLA alleles, especially DR and DQ, made assigning TCR associations to individual alleles difficult. In vitro tests confirmed that a few of the cytomegalovirus-associated TCR beta chains recognize cytomegalovirus antigens. Only TCR beta chains were sequenced in this cohort, and the absence of alpha or paired-chain data limited detectable features. Because counts were too low, roughly 18 rarely observed V segments, including chromosome 9 orphons, were left out of the earlier analysis of some 600 of the donors. Broadly in line with IMGT annotations, most TCR beta V segments showed up in productive rearrangements about 87% or about 30% of the time in an earlier analysis of 587 of the donors. Some IMGT-functional V segments, including TRBV6-2 and TRBV6-3, could not be told apart with the 87-base-pair reads, so those segments were excluded. The sequencing pipeline was judged likely to have produced a cluster of highly shared sequence variants as a technical artifact. A further reported finding was that TCR beta sequences accurately predicted the HLA-A and HLA-B alleles for most subjects in the first cohort. A total of some 180 TCR beta chains were listed by the study as associated with cytomegalovirus. Roughly uniform sequencing depth across donors was assumed in presence/absence analyses, although this assumption may not hold. CMV serostatus was the only immune exposure information available for the cohort. Across donors, most TCR sequences were observed very rarely, whereas some public TCRs were present in many individuals.

V loses 5 bases, J loses 1 base, and the germline ends lie 9 bases apart. The germline V gene (reference sequence) provides CDR1 SGHNT and CDR2 YYREEE. Counted from cysteine to phenylalanine, this CDR3 has 13 amino acids. The only DNA kept is the CDR3, 39 bases in frame from the first base. The cohort consisted of 670 or so healthy bone marrow donors. All cohort members were sampled while nominally healthy, although unrecorded immune exposures were likely present. The donor tested CMV seronegative and was one of the 352 seronegative cohort members. A peripheral blood sample was collected from each donor, and TCR beta sequencing was performed on peripheral blood mononuclear cells. Genomic DNA was extracted from the blood cell samples with the Qiagen DNeasy Blood Extraction Kit. Regarding this clone: What antigen it recognizes has not been identified. Base qualities are missing; no much larger clone stands one base away.

The receptor library was made with the immunoSEQ multiplex PCR assay. The multiplex PCR relied on a mix of 60 forward primers for TCR Vbeta segments and 13 reverse primers for TCR Jbeta segments. The CDR3 region of rearranged TCR beta genes was amplified from genomic DNA by a multiplex PCR assay. On the Illumina HiSeq System, the amplified TCR beta libraries were sequenced as 87-base-pair reads. In the original analysis: A later analysis tallied 75 million to 95 million unique TCR beta chains across the 600 to 700 repertoires, and approximately 9.9 million of those chains were shared by two or more donors. A nearest-neighbor algorithm error-corrected the raw reads and collapsed the reads into unique sequences, merging closely related sequences to remove PCR and sequencing errors. V, D and J gene segments were assigned by aligning CDR3 sequences to IMGT reference sequences. Each retained sequence needed at least a six-nucleotide match to both a V gene segment and a J gene segment. A rearrangement was called productive if the CDR3 had no stop codons and remained in frame with V and J, and every other rearrangement was called non-productive. CDR3 was defined by IMGT convention, running from the second conserved V-encoded cysteine to the conserved J-encoded phenylalanine. Sequences without an unambiguous match to a single V gene segment were excluded from the earlier analysis of a few hundred of the donors. An earlier analysis of 500 to 700 of the donors classified V segments as functional when productive rearrangements were above 56.7% and as segregating when the standard deviation between donors was above 5%. A statistical classification framework was developed to diagnose cytomegalovirus status using the catalog of TCR beta chain sequences. A later analysis assigned V and J genes by comparing TCR nucleotide sequences with IMGT/GENE-DB human TR gene sequences. A later analysis assigned CDR3 sequences and most-parsimonious VDJ recombination scenarios with the TCRdist pipeline. In a later analysis, every TCR beta chain was defined by the combination of its CDR3 amino acid sequence and its V-gene family, and reads without a unique V-gene family were dropped. In a later analysis, 450 to 600 highly shared, low-generation-probability nucleotide sequences were removed to address suspected cross-contamination and a sequencing artifact. For each public chain, a later analysis derived a clonal expansion index from normalized ranks of inferred template counts within each repertoire. In a later analysis, generation probabilities were computed with a VDJ recombination model fitted to out-of-frame rearrangements, and the resulting probabilities were checked against IGoR. In a later analysis, TCR-TCR, TCR-HLA and TCR-CMV co-occurrence was scored with hypergeometric tests, and a repertoire-size bias correction was applied to TCR pairs. False discovery rates were estimated in a later analysis by permuting HLA or CMV assignments 20 times. In a later analysis, co-occurring TCRs were grouped using DBSCAN, and TCRdist sequence similarity was added for clustering within HLA-allele-positive subsets. Repertoires with fewer than 30,000 or more than 120,000 public chains, plus five repertoires with anomalous nucleotide sharing, were excluded from co-occurrence clustering. The clones in this table, taken by TCRdb from immuneACCESS, are in-frame only. Not every clone is retained; where verified, under half of the shortfall comes from an unresolved V gene, and the cause of the rest is unknown. V and J calls and clone size are as listed in that table; D and trimming were resolved from the DNA. The table for this sample lists more than 150,000 clones; 87% of them were counted only once. Roughly 0.2% of the sample rests with the top ten.

This receptor was obtained from a girl under two years old in good health and CMV-seronegative. Sequencing was done on a sample of PBMCs. The chain is encoded by TRBV5-4 joined to TRBJ2-5, with the D gene call left open. At the DNA level, the sequence is TGTGCCAGCAGGACGGAGTTCCAAGAGACCCAGTACTTC. Its protein reads: CASRTEFQETQYF.